The 26 T cell receptor beta chains below come from one sample, sequenced in a study of CD8 T cells in Susac syndrome. The authors reverse transcribed roughly 0.5 to 1 ug RNA with random hexamers. TCRdb re-analysed the immunoSEQ multiplex PCR reads in MiXCR, keeping a single row per CDR3 protein. The top ten clones hold approximately 0.18% of a sample with 250,000 to 300,000 distinct CDR3 sequences, around 89% of them seen once. The sample consisted of CD8+ T cells from PBMCs. The receptors stem from a human donor with multiple sclerosis.

The chain uses TRBV5-6 and TRBJ2-1; 8 positions match TRBD2. With V trimmed by 4 bases and J by 4 bases, 7 bases remained unmatched. Germline V lookup: CDR1 SGHDT, CDR2 YYEEEE. The CDR3 is 15 amino acids. The CDR3 protein is CASSRDSGDYNEQFF. The CDR3 region has the DNA TGTGCCAGCAGCCGAGATAGCGGGGATTACAATGAGCAGTTCTTC. The whole variable domain, remainder taken from reference TRBV5-6 and TRBJ2-1, is DAGVTQSPTHLIKTRGQQVTLRCSPKSGHDTVSWYQQALGQGPQFIFQYYEEEERQRGNFPDRFSGHQFPNYSSELNVNALLLGDSALYLCASSRDSGDYNEQFFGPGTRLTVL.

This clonotype has just one count. The chain uses TRBV7-3 and TRBJ2-1; a weak D match, TRBD2 (5 bases). The CDR3 spans 16 residues. The germline CDR1 and CDR2 sequences are SGHTA and FQGTGA. Trimming cost V 3 bases and J 0 bases, with 12 bases left between them. The CDR3 DNA is TGTGCCAGCAGCTTGTTCAGCGGAAGCTCCTACAATGAGCAGTTCTTC. The encoded protein is CASSLFSGSSYNEQFF.

The genes are TRBV6-1 and TRBJ2-1, with 7 nucleotides matching TRBD1. Trimming took 5 bases from V and 1 from J; bases not matched to a gene: 8. The CDR3 totals 16 residues. CDR1 MNHNS and CDR2 SASEGT come from the germline V gene. The CDR3 loop is CASSMTGRASYNEQFF. CDR3 coding DNA: TGTGCCAGCAGTATGACAGGGCGCGCGTCCTACAATGAGCAGTTCTTC.

The chain joins TRBV6-5 to TRBJ2-7, with a weak D call TRBD2 (6 bases). The CDR3 loop spans 14 amino acids. Germline lookup yields CDR1 MNHEY and CDR2 SVGAGI. The V end was cut by 6 bases, the J end by 2 bases, with 14 bases between. This CDR3 is CASSRRGGTYEQYF. As DNA, the CDR3 is TGTGCCAGCAGCCGCCGGGGAGGCACCTACGAGCAGTACTTC.

The chain links TRBV6-4 to TRBJ2-3; no clear D gene. The CDR3 sequence is 13 residues long. Germline CDR1 is MRHNA and CDR2 is SNTAGT. V lost 3 bases and J lost 1, with 5 bases in between. In DNA form, the CDR3 reads TGTGCCAGCAGTGAAAGAGGCACAGATACGCAGTATTTT. Protein: CASSERGTDTQYF.

A single count supports this clonotype. V and J are TRBV29-1 and TRBJ2-6, with a tentative D call TRBD2 (5 bases). V was pared by 6 bases and J by 4 bases, with 7 bases between. CDR3 length equals 12 residues. Germline assignment: CDR1 SQVTM and CDR2 ANQGSEA. The CDR3 DNA is TGCAGCGTGGGAGCCGGGGCCAACGTCCTGACTTTC. As protein: CSVGAGANVLTF. Based on the CDR3 plus reference TRBV29-1 and TRBJ2-6, the full variable domain is SAVISQKPSRDICQRGTSLTIQCQVDSQVTMMFWYRQQPGQSLTLIATANQGSEATYESGFVIDKFPISRPNLTFSTLTVSNMSPEDSSIYLCSVGAGANVLTFGAGSRLTVL.

The gene calls are TRBV4-3 and TRBJ2-7, with 7 bases matching TRBD1. The length of the CDR3 is 14 residues. Germline CDR1 reads LGHNA; CDR2 reads YSLEER. Unmatched junction bases numbered 4, after V lost 3 bases and J lost 2 bases. CDR3: CASSQGDSTYEQYF. CDR3 coding DNA: TGCGCCAGCAGCCAGGGGGACAGTACCTACGAGCAGTACTTC.

The V call is TRBV7-2, the J call TRBJ1-1, with 9 bases matching TRBD1. This CDR3 is built from 17 residues. Germline CDR1 is SGHTA and CDR2 is FQGNSA. J gave up 0 bases and V 5 bases, and 10 bases lay outside the gene matches. CDR3: CASSLPDRGTLNTEAFF. CDR3 DNA sequence: TGTGCCAGCAGCCTCCCGGACAGGGGCACCCTGAACACTGAAGCTTTCTTT. The variable domain in full, with the rest retrieved from reference TRBV7-2 and TRBJ1-1, is GAGVSQSPSNKVTEKGKDVELRCDPISGHTALYWYRQSLGQGLEFLIYFQGNSAPDKSGLPSDRFSAERTGGSVSTLTIQRTQQEDSAVYLCASSLPDRGTLNTEAFFGQGTRLTVV.

The chain links TRBV7-9 to TRBJ2-7, with D perhaps TRBD1 (5 bases). This CDR3 region has 14 residues. Germline V gives CDR1 SEHNR, CDR2 FQNEAQ (reference sequence). Trimming took off 3 bases at V and 3 bases at J, with 12 bases between the two ends. CDR3 nucleotides: TGTGCCAGCAGCTTTTCTGGGGCAAGCTACGAGCAGTACTTC. Translation: CASSFSGASYEQYF.

This chain uses TRBV30 with TRBJ1-2; perhaps TRBD1 as D (6 bases). V lost 4 bases and J 3 bases, leaving 15 bases between the germline ends. This CDR3 comprises 14 residues. Germline CDR1 GTSNPN, CDR2 SVGIG (reference sequence). The CDR3 DNA reads TGTGCCTGGACAGTTCAAACAGGGTACTATGGCTACACCTTC. This codes for CAWTVQTGYYGYTF.

The V call is TRBV9, the J call TRBJ2-2; a weak D match, TRBD2 (6 bases). Germline V gene lookup returns CDR1 SGDLS and CDR2 YYNGEE. The CDR3 has 15 amino acids. Trimming removed 0 bases from V and 6 bases from J, with 12 bases in between. DNA of the CDR3: TGTGCCAGCAGCGTAGGACGAGCGGGTCCCGGGGAGCTGTTTTTT. It encodes CASSVGRAGPGELFF.

The gene calls are TRBV18 and TRBJ2-7; TRBD2 is a possible D gene (6 bases). CDR1 and CDR2 (germline): KGHSH, LQKENI. V shed 3 bases and J shed 3 bases, with 15 bases lying between them. The CDR3 length is 15 residues. The CDR3 reads CASSPVTGVNYEQYF. CDR3 nucleotides: TGTGCCAGCTCACCGGTCACGGGAGTTAACTACGAGCAGTACTTC.

The chain links TRBV3-1 to TRBJ2-1, with 10 bases identical to TRBD2. The CDR3 has 17 residues. The J segment lost 4 bases and the V segment lost 3 bases, leaving 9 bases of the junction unmatched. The germline CDR1 and CDR2 sequences are LGHDT and YNNKEL (reference sequence). CDR3: CASSHHLAGVWYNEQFF. The CDR3 coding sequence is TGTGCCAGCAGCCACCATCTAGCGGGAGTTTGGTACAATGAGCAGTTCTTC.

This chain uses TRBV29-1 with TRBJ1-2; 8 positions match TRBD1. V lost 7 bases, J lost 4 bases, and 8 bases stayed unmatched. The germline gives CDR1 SQVTM, CDR2 ANQGSEA. The CDR3 extends over 13 amino acids. CDR3 sequence: CSALSGGVYGYTF. The CDR3 coding sequence is TGCAGCGCCCTTTCAGGGGGCGTCTATGGCTACACCTTC.

The chain joins TRBV5-1 to TRBJ2-2; possible D gene TRBD1, 5 bases. Germline CDR1 and CDR2: SGHRS and YFSETQ. The CDR3 extends over 15 amino acids. V lost 2 bases and J lost 3, with 11 bases in between. CDR3: CASSLLGRDTGELFF. Written as DNA, the CDR3 is TGCGCCAGCAGCTTACTGGGCAGGGACACCGGGGAGCTGTTTTTT. The entire variable domain, with the rest obtained from reference TRBV5-1 and TRBJ2-2, is as follows: KAGVTQTPRYLIKTRGQQVTLSCSPISGHRSVSWYQQTPGQGLQFLFEYFSETQRNKGNFPGRFSGRQFSNSRSEMNVSTLELGDSALYLCASSLLGRDTGELFFGEGSRLTVL.

This rearrangement joins TRBV7-9 to TRBJ1-1; D is ambiguous. The CDR3 loop spans 15 amino acids. Looked up from germline, CDR1 is SEHNR and CDR2 is FQNEAQ (reference sequence). Deletions cut 0 bases from V and 1 base from J, with 9 bases between. In DNA, the CDR3 is TGTGCCAGCAGCTTAGCTCCGGACGGGAACACTGAAGCTTTCTTT. Protein sequence: CASSLAPDGNTEAFF.

The chain is built from TRBV4-3 and TRBJ2-1; perhaps TRBD2 as D (7 bases). The CDR3 contains 18 residues. Trimming pared 0 bases from V and 1 base from J, leaving 16 bases between. CDR1 is LGHNA, CDR2 YSLEER, per germline. The CDR3 protein is CASSQDDLRGLSYNEQFF. The CDR3, as DNA: TGCGCCAGCAGCCAAGATGATTTGCGGGGGCTATCCTACAATGAGCAGTTCTTC.

V gene TRBV6-5 combines with J gene TRBJ2-1, with 7 bases matching TRBD1. This CDR3 has 15 amino acids. Trimming cost V 0 bases and J 9 bases; bases outside gene matches: 8. The germline V gene has CDR1 MNHEY and CDR2 SVGAGI. CDR3: CASSYSATGIGEQFF. CDR3 sequence (DNA): TGTGCCAGCAGTTACTCGGCGACAGGGATCGGTGAGCAGTTCTTC.

The chain employs TRBV19 and TRBJ2-1; 7 bases are a match to TRBD1. The CDR3 loop spans 16 amino acids. Germline lookup yields CDR1 LNHDA and CDR2 SQIVND (reference sequence). Trimming removed 2 bases from V and 6 bases from J; junction bases left unmatched: 10. This CDR3 reads CASSIYRGSGGNEQFF. CDR3 sequence (DNA): TGTGCCAGTAGTATATACAGGGGTAGTGGTGGCAATGAGCAGTTCTTC. The entire variable domain, with the rest obtained from reference TRBV19 and TRBJ2-1, is as follows: DGGITQSPKYLFRKEGQNVTLSCEQNLNHDAMYWYRQDPGQGLRLIYYSQIVNDFQKGDIAEGYSVSREKKESFPLTVTSAQKNPTAFYLCASSIYRGSGGNEQFFGPGTRLTVL.

This chain uses TRBV6-2 or TRBV6-3 with TRBJ1-1; D unclear. This CDR3 is built from 13 residues. V was pared by 6 bases and J by 1 base, with 9 bases between. Germline loops: CDR1 MNHEY, CDR2 SVGEGT. The CDR3 loop is CASSLAENTEAFF. In DNA form, the CDR3 reads TGTGCCAGCAGCCTAGCAGAGAACACTGAAGCTTTCTTT.

The chain couples TRBV20-1 to TRBJ2-1, with TRBD2 matching 16 bases. Germline CDR1 is DFQATT and CDR2 is SNEGSKA (reference sequence). The CDR3 covers 18 residues. V lost 0 bases and J lost 7; bases outside the gene matches: 9. The CDR3 bases are TGCAGTGCTAGAGATGGGACTAGCGGGGGGGCCGGGCAGAATGAGCAGTTCTTC. It codes for CSARDGTSGGAGQNEQFF.

The chain employs TRBV27 and TRBJ1-1, with 7 bases fitting TRBD1. This CDR3 is 13 amino acids long. The V gene's germline CDR1 is MNHEY and CDR2 SMNVEV (reference sequence). With 6 bases clipped from V and 5 bases from J, the junction kept 6 bases outside the gene matches. In DNA, the CDR3 is TGTGCCAGCAGGACCGTGACAGGGACTGAAGCTTTCTTT. This encodes CASRTVTGTEAFF.

V and J are TRBV20-1 and TRBJ1-5, with D perhaps matching TRBD1 (6 bases). The V gene's germline CDR1 is DFQATT and CDR2 SNEGSKA (reference sequence). Trimming removed 6 bases from V and 2 bases from J, with 14 bases in between. The CDR3 sequence is 14 residues long. CDR3 DNA: TGCAGTGCCGGGGGCCTGGAGGGCAATCAGCCCCAGCATTTT. Its protein product is CSAGGLEGNQPQHF.

The chain uses TRBV30 and TRBJ2-5; perhaps TRBD2 as D (6 bases). There are 15 residues in the CDR3. Trimming stripped 2 bases from V and 4 bases from J, with 17 bases between. Germline values: CDR1 GTSNPN, CDR2 SVGIG (reference sequence). The CDR3 is CAWSSWGVELETQYF. Written as DNA, the CDR3 is TGTGCCTGGAGTTCCTGGGGGGTTGAGTTAGAGACCCAGTACTTC.

The chain uses TRBV28 and TRBJ1-2; the match to TRBD1 covers 10 bases. This CDR3 spans 14 amino acids. The V segment lost 6 bases and the J segment 4 bases; nucleotides outside the gene matches: 5. CDR1 and CDR2 (germline): MDHEN, SYDVKM. CDR3 sequence: CASSSGTGVYGYTF. The CDR3 DNA is TGTGCCAGCAGCTCCGGGACAGGGGTCTATGGCTACACCTTC.

CDR3 DNA: TGCAGTGCTGGCCGGCTTCTAGCGGGAGACCACAATGAGCAGTTCTTC. This codes for CSAGRLLAGDHNEQFF. The chain couples TRBV20-1 to TRBJ2-1; TRBD2 matches 10 bases. CDR1 DFQATT and CDR2 SNEGSKA come from the germline V gene (reference sequence). Trimming at V came to 5 bases and at J to 5 bases, leaving 12 bases not matched to a gene. The CDR3 length is 16 residues.